The source of this T cell receptor (beta chain) is a study of blood T cell repertoires in COVID-19. As for the study in general: The study drew acute and convalescent COVID-19 samples from the United States, Italy and Spain. Sources were T cells, B-cell-depleted T cells, or PBMCs; the material itself was cDNA or gDNA.

This CDR3 comprises 15 residues. Per germline, CDR1 MNHEY and CDR2 SVGEGT. V dropped 0 bases and J dropped 6; count of bases not matched to a gene: 7. What the recovered Cohort 3 donors had was two negative PCRs, clearance, or symptom resolution. Clones were sequenced by immunoSEQ multiplex PCR, and TCRdb holds only the in-frame ones, with some missing. Among around 170,000 clones listed, approximately 84% were seen once. The chain couples TRBV6-2 or TRBV6-3 to TRBJ2-7; TRBD2 agrees at 8 bases. The sequenced sample consisted of PBMCs or T cells enriched from blood (not recorded which). This receptor was obtained from a woman in her fifties or sixties who had recovered from COVID-19. For the CDR3, the DNA is TGTGCCAGCAGTTACTCAACCAGCGGGAGAGCCGAGCAGTACTTC. Translated: CASSYSTSGRAEQYF.